One and the same sample provided the 27 T cell receptor beta chains below, sequenced in a study of patients and donors after allogeneic stem cell transplantation. In TCRdb, the RT-PCR reads were re-called with MiXCR into one record per CDR3 protein. The table has about 960,000 distinct CDR3 sequences, roughly 18% seen once. What was sequenced was blood, either unsorted or a sorted T cell fraction (not recorded which). Every receptor here comes from a human donor who was either an allogeneic HSCT recipient or a stem cell or donor lymphocyte infusion donor (not recorded which). It is not recorded whose cells these are; they may come from a transplant donor.

This clonotype has only a few counts. The chain has TRBV27 and TRBJ2-7; TRBD1 matches at 7 bases. Germline CDR1 reads MNHEY; CDR2 reads SMNVEV (reference sequence). CDR3 length: 16 amino acids. The V and J ends lost 0 bases and 2 bases, in that order; junction bases with no gene match: 7. The CDR3 loop is CASSLSTDRNTYEQYF. CDR3 in DNA: TGTGCCAGCAGTTTATCTACGGACAGGAATACCTACGAGCAGTACTTC.

As DNA, the CDR3 is TGCGCCAGCAGCTTGAGGAGGTCTAGCGGGATTACCTACGAGCAGTACTTC. It encodes CASSLRRSSGITYEQYF. The chain joins TRBV5-1 to TRBJ2-7, with TRBD2 identical over 9 bases. The germline gives CDR1 SGHRS, CDR2 YFSETQ. CDR3 length: 17 residues. V was pared by 1 base and J by 2 bases, with 10 bases of the junction left unmatched.

This clonotype was seen more than once but under ten times. The chain employs TRBV27 and TRBJ2-7, with D possibly being TRBD1 (7 bases). Germline V lookup: CDR1 MNHEY, CDR2 SMNVEV (reference sequence). The CDR3 spans 16 residues. Trimming took 7 bases from V and 2 from J, leaving 21 bases between them. CDR3 residues: CASKRIGQAGTYEQYF. As DNA, the CDR3 is TGTGCCAGCAAAAGAATCGGACAGGCGGGGACCTACGAGCAGTACTTC.

This clonotype appeared a few times. The rearrangement uses TRBV24-1 and TRBJ1-1; 7 bases line up with TRBD1. V shed 5 bases and J 6 bases; nucleotides not matched to a gene: 5. The germline CDR1 and CDR2 sequences are KGHDR and SFDVKD. The CDR3 is 13 residues long. CDR3 sequence reads: CATSAWQGAEAFF. CDR3 nucleotides: TGTGCCACCAGTGCGTGGCAGGGGGCTGAAGCTTTCTTT.

This clonotype was seen a handful of times. This sequence joins TRBV5-1 and TRBJ2-2; 10 bases align to TRBD2. This CDR3 region has 16 residues. Looked up from germline, CDR1 is SGHRS and CDR2 is YFSETQ. Trimming took 4 bases from V and 7 from J; bases not matched to a gene: 10. Here the CDR3 reads CASSQDLAGALGELFF. The CDR3 nucleotides read TGCGCCAGCAGCCAGGACCTAGCGGGAGCTCTCGGGGAGCTGTTTTTT.

A few counts support this clonotype. The chain recombines TRBV19 with TRBJ2-7; 7 positions agree with TRBD2. Germline-derived CDR1 and CDR2 are LNHDA and SQIVND (reference sequence). With V trimmed by 0 bases and J by 5 bases, 10 bases remained unmatched. The CDR3 spans 16 residues. This CDR3 is CASSIDPGRGGDEQYF. Written as DNA, the CDR3 is TGTGCCAGTAGTATAGATCCAGGGAGGGGCGGGGACGAGCAGTACTTC.

This clonotype was recorded at least ten times. The chain links TRBV12-3 or TRBV12-4 to TRBJ2-1; D is ambiguous. Trimming shortened V by 6 bases and J by 4 bases, and 10 bases separated the two germline ends. The CDR3 spans 13 residues. The CDR3 is CASSNVVYNEQFF. CDR3 DNA sequence: TGTGCCAGCAGCAACGTCGTTTACAATGAGCAGTTCTTC.

The chain joins TRBV5-1 to TRBJ2-3; TRBD2 agrees at 10 bases. Per the germline V gene, CDR1 is SGHRS and CDR2 is YFSETQ. The CDR3 is 19 amino acids. Trimming took 4 bases from V and 5 from J; bases not matched to a gene: 19. DNA for the CDR3: TGCGCCAGCAGCCCCTTCCCTTCTGGGCTAGCGGGAGTAGGAGATACGCAGTATTTT. This gives the protein CASSPFPSGLAGVGDTQYF.

This clonotype has a single count. CDR3 sequence: CASSKMGRWQYF. CDR3 coding DNA: TGTGCCAGCAGCAAAATGGGGCGATGGCAGTACTTC. J is TRBJ2-7 and V is TRBV21-1; TRBD1, the D gene given by the table, was not confirmed from the DNA. TRBV21-1 represents a pseudogene. The CDR3 extends over 12 amino acids.

This clonotype was recorded a few times. In DNA form, the CDR3 reads TGTGCCAGCATCGAATGGACAGGAAGAACTAGCGGGGCCGGGGAGCTGTTTTTT. Translating it yields CASIEWTGRTSGAGELFF. The chain carries TRBV11-2 and TRBJ2-2, with 10 bases lining up with TRBD2. There are 18 residues in the CDR3. Per germline, CDR1 SGHAT and CDR2 FQNNGV. After removal of 7 bases from V and 6 bases from J, the junction contained 17 bases not matched to a gene.

This clonotype was counted at least ten times. This rearrangement joins TRBV20-1 to TRBJ2-3; the D is unclear. The CDR3 is made up of 15 amino acids. Germline values: CDR1 DFQATT, CDR2 SNEGSKA (reference sequence). V was trimmed by 0 bases and J by 0 bases, leaving 10 bases between them. The CDR3: CSARDLGLSTDTQYF. DNA for the CDR3: TGCAGTGCTAGAGATCTAGGTCTCAGCACAGATACGCAGTATTTT.

The chain recombines TRBV7-9 with TRBJ2-1; TRBD2 matches 9 bases. The V and J ends lost 1 base and 4 bases, in that order; junction bases with no gene match: 8. CDR1 is SEHNR, CDR2 FQNEAQ, per germline (reference sequence). CDR3 length: 17 amino acids. The CDR3 region is CASSLVPAGGPYNEQFF. The CDR3, as DNA: TGTGCCAGCAGCTTAGTCCCAGCGGGAGGACCTTACAATGAGCAGTTCTTC.

This clonotype was observed a handful of times. The chain employs TRBV6-1 and TRBJ2-7; D is perhaps TRBD2 (6 bases). V shed 6 bases and J shed 0 bases, with 15 bases lying between them. Germline V CDR1 and CDR2: MNHNS, SASEGT. The CDR3 consists of 15 residues. Written as DNA, the CDR3 is TGTGCCAGCAGACGAACGGGACTGATCTCCTACGAGCAGTACTTC. Protein: CASRRTGLISYEQYF.

This clonotype was seen many times. This sequence joins TRBV4-3 and TRBJ1-4; D is unresolved. Germline V lookup: CDR1 LGHNA, CDR2 YSLEER. This CDR3 has 15 amino acids. V lost 3 bases and J 0 bases, leaving 8 bases between the germline ends. The CDR3 spells CASSQYRATNEKLFF. In nucleotides, the CDR3 is TGCGCCAGCAGCCAGTACCGTGCAACTAATGAAAAACTGTTTTTT.

Remarks on this clonotype: A much larger clonotype is one base distant, so this may be a read error. The chain has TRBV6-1 and TRBJ1-4; unclear D gene. The CDR3 is made up of 11 amino acids. The germline V gene encodes CDR1 MNHNS and CDR2 SASEGT. Trimming removed 7 bases at V and 7 bases at J, with 7 bases between. The CDR3 DNA reads as TGTGCCAGCACTTTGAGTGAAAAACTGTTTTTT. Its protein product is CASTLSEKLFF.

This chain joins TRBV5-5 and TRBJ1-1; 9 bases map to TRBD1. The CDR3 is 16 residues long. Germline V gene data show CDR1 as SGHKS and CDR2 as YYEKEE (reference sequence). J lost 0 bases, V lost 3 bases, and 6 bases had no gene match. The DNA of the CDR3 is TGTGCCAGCAGCTCACAGGGGGCAGGGGTGAACACTGAAGCTTTCTTT. This translates into CASSSQGAGVNTEAFF.

A note on this clonotype: The germline gene is not matched at one end of the junction; a read error may be the cause. This chain joins TRBV9 and TRBJ2-2, with D possibly being TRBD2 (6 bases). Germline CDR1 SGDLS, CDR2 YYNGEE. The CDR3 is 15 amino acids. CDR3 sequence reads: CASSVEGRNTGGLFF. The DNA for the CDR3 is TGTGCCAGCAGCGTAGAGGGTAGAAACACCGGGGGGCTGTTTTTT.

This clonotype was observed a handful of times. V is TRBV5-1 and J is TRBJ2-5; 11 bases map to TRBD1. Germline V gives CDR1 SGHRS, CDR2 YFSETQ. The CDR3 runs to 15 residues. The ends lost 4 bases at V and 4 bases at J; junction bases unmatched: 6. CDR3 sequence: CASSRLGTGGETQYF. CDR3 DNA: TGCGCCAGCAGCCGACTCGGGACAGGGGGAGAGACCCAGTACTTC.

The sample holds a few counts of this clonotype. The genes are TRBV5-1 and TRBJ2-7; TRBD2 matches 10 bases. V was pared by 6 bases and J by 5 bases, with 11 bases of the junction left unmatched. Per germline, CDR1 SGHRS and CDR2 YFSETQ. The CDR3 is made up of 15 amino acids. The CDR3 reads CASNPIRLAGDEQYF. The DNA for the CDR3 is TGCGCCAGCAATCCGATAAGGCTAGCGGGAGACGAGCAGTACTTC.

Only a few counts were recorded for this clonotype. V and J are TRBV6-4 and TRBJ2-1; TRBD2 matches at 11 bases. J lost 10 bases, V lost 3 bases, and 11 bases had no gene match. This CDR3 has 16 amino acids. The germline CDR1 and CDR2 sequences are MRHNA and SNTAGT. The DNA of the CDR3 is TGTGCCAGCAGTGAGTCTAGCGGGAGGTCGAAATTCGAGCAGTTCTTC. Translating gives CASSESSGRSKFEQFF.

The V gene is TRBV6-5, the J gene TRBJ1-2; 7 bases match TRBD1. Germline-derived CDR1 and CDR2 are MNHEY and SVGAGI. The CDR3 sequence is 12 residues long. With V trimmed by 6 bases and J by 7 bases, 5 bases remained unmatched. The CDR3 coding sequence is TGTGCCAGCAGGACAGGGCCCCGTGGCTACACCTTC. Protein product: CASRTGPRGYTF.

The rearrangement joins TRBV20-1 to TRBJ1-2; the match to TRBD1 covers 12 bases. In germline, CDR1 is DFQATT, CDR2 SNEGSKA (reference sequence). J lost 8 bases, V lost 3 bases, and 7 bases had no gene match. The CDR3 has 14 residues. CDR3 in DNA: TGCAGTGCTAGTGTGACCGGGACAGGGGGCGGCTACACCTTC. This encodes CSASVTGTGGGYTF.

This clonotype was seen more than once but under ten times. The DNA of the CDR3 is TGTGCCAGCAGCTCCTGGGGGAGAGCTAACTATGGCTACACCTTC. It specifies CASSSWGRANYGYTF. The chain uses TRBV9 and TRBJ1-2; tentatively, D is TRBD1 (5 bases). Germline-derived CDR1 and CDR2 are SGDLS and YYNGEE. The CDR3 length is 15 residues. V was cut by 4 bases and J by 0 bases, with 13 bases left in between.

V is TRBV7-3 and J is TRBJ2-1; 7 positions match TRBD1. CDR3 length: 13 amino acids. Trimming took 5 bases from V and 8 from J; bases not matched to a gene: 6. Germline assignment: CDR1 SGHTA and CDR2 FQGTGA. CDR3 region: CASSLDRVYEQFF. Here the CDR3 DNA reads TGTGCCAGCAGCCTCGACAGGGTCTATGAGCAGTTCTTC.

This rearrangement joins TRBV7-3 to TRBJ2-1; 9 bases match TRBD2. The CDR3 spans 17 residues. Germline V gene data show CDR1 as SGHTA and CDR2 as FQGTGA. J lost 4 bases, V lost 0 bases, and 7 bases had no gene match. Here the CDR3 reads CASSLTSGGVTYNEQFF. CDR3 nucleotide sequence: TGTGCCAGCAGCTTAACTAGCGGGGGAGTAACTTACAATGAGCAGTTCTTC.

This clonotype turned up a few times. V gene TRBV4-2 combines with J gene TRBJ1-2; D is unresolved. Germline V CDR1 and CDR2: LGHNA, YNFKEQ. Trimming left V 1 base short and J 6 bases short, with 27 bases between. This CDR3 has 19 residues. CDR3 bases: TGTGCCAGCAGCCAAGTCCCACGGGTTGGGTGGGATTTCAAAGATGGCTACACCTTC. Translating it yields CASSQVPRVGWDFKDGYTF.

This clonotype was observed a few times. The genes are TRBV11-3 and TRBJ1-3; D perhaps matches TRBD1 (6 bases). Per the germline V gene, CDR1 is SGHNT and CDR2 is YENEEA. With 6 bases removed from V and 6 bases from J, the gap between germline ends came to 12 bases. The CDR3 has 13 amino acids. CDR3 region: CASSSGVENTIYF. DNA for the CDR3: TGTGCCAGCAGTTCAGGGGTGGAAAACACCATATATTTT. The full variable domain, its missing parts supplied by reference TRBV11-3 and TRBJ1-3, is EAGVVQSPRYKIIEKKQPVAFWCNPISGHNTLYWYLQNLGQGPELLIRYENEEAVDDSQLPKDRFSAERLKGVDSTLKIQPAELGDSAVYLCASSSGVENTIYFGEGSWLTVV.